These 5 T cell receptor beta chains came from one sample sequenced in a study of blood T cell repertoires in COVID-19. Libraries were prepared by immunoSEQ multiplex PCR; TCRdb keeps only in-frame clonotypes and omits some of them. The repertoire holds approximately 230,000 clones, with approximately 79% as singletons. Sequencing was carried out using peripheral blood. These receptors were taken from a woman aged 40 to 49 with active or convalescent COVID-19.

The rearrangement joins TRBV25-1 to TRBJ1-1; D gene uncertain. This CDR3 comprises 13 residues. V was pared by 3 bases and J by 5 bases, with 10 bases between. Germline CDR1 reads MGHDK; CDR2 reads SYGVNS. CDR3 in DNA: TGTGCCAGCAGTGAGCCGGGAAGAACTGAAGCTTTCTTT. It yields the protein CASSEPGRTEAFF.

The gene calls are TRBV28 and TRBJ1-2; TRBD1 is a possible D gene (6 bases). Germline V gene lookup returns CDR1 MDHEN and CDR2 SYDVKM. Trimming shortened V by 6 bases and J by 5 bases, and 10 bases separated the two germline ends. This CDR3 has 12 amino acids. CDR3 sequence: CASRGGGYGYTF. CDR3 bases: TGTGCCAGCAGAGGGGGGGGATATGGCTACACCTTC.

The V and J genes are TRBV5-6 and TRBJ2-5; 11 nucleotides agree with TRBD2. The germline V gene encodes CDR1 SGHDT and CDR2 YYEEEE. The J segment lost 4 bases and the V segment lost 4 bases, leaving 9 bases of the junction unmatched. This CDR3 is 16 amino acids long. The CDR3 sequence: CASSRGAGTSGETQYF. In DNA form, the CDR3 reads TGTGCCAGCAGCCGGGGAGCAGGGACTAGCGGAGAGACCCAGTACTTC.

Here the CDR3 reads CASSSGGNSPLHF. In DNA form, the CDR3 reads TGTGCCAGCTCCTCGGGGGGAAATTCACCCCTCCACTTT. J is TRBJ1-6 and V is TRBV11-2, with TRBD1 as a possible D gene (5 bases). CDR1 is SGHAT, CDR2 FQNNGV, per germline. V lost 8 bases and J lost 7, with 12 bases in between. CDR3 size: 13 residues.

The chain uses TRBV2 and TRBJ1-3, with a weak D call TRBD1 (5 bases). The V gene lost 4 bases and the J gene lost 6 bases, with 10 bases spanning the gap. The CDR3 covers 13 residues. Germline V CDR1 and CDR2: SNHLY, FYNNEI. The CDR3 loop reads CASSGQTKNTIYF. CDR3 in DNA: TGTGCCAGCAGTGGACAGACCAAAAACACCATATATTTT.